This is a list of T cell receptor beta chains from one sample in a study of shared clonotypes between healthy human individuals. The repertoire was sequenced with immunoSEQ multiplex PCR; TCRdb's copy has only in-frame clones and lacks some. The sample gives more than 2 million clones, about 93% of which show up once; about 1.7% is in the top ten. Sample: naive CD8+ T cells from PBMCs. Receptor source: a man between 18 and 29 years old in good health. Some clones in this sample may be carry-over from other donors' samples. The CDR3 runs from the conserved cysteine through the conserved F or W. The D gene is left open where the match is weak. Some rows mark clone size as missing; the rest say once, few, many or name a class of expanded clone.

v_call: TRBV11-2; d_call: NA; clone_size: NA; j_call: TRBJ2-1; cdr3_nt: TGTGCCAGCAGCTTGGGCGTGGGAGTACGCTACAATGAGCAGTTCTTC; cdr3_aa: CASSLGVGVRYNEQFF
v_call: TRBV7-9; d_call: NA; clone_size: once; j_call: TRBJ2-1; cdr3_nt: TGTGCCAGCAGCCTCAGCGAGAGCTCCTACAATGAGCAGTTCTTC; cdr3_aa: CASSLSESSYNEQFF
v_call: TRBV7-9; d_call: TRBD2; clone_size: NA; j_call: TRBJ2-1; cdr3_nt: TGTGCCAGCAGCTGGCCTAGCGGGAGGGAGCAGTTCTTC; cdr3_aa: CASSWPSGREQFF
v_call: TRBV27; d_call: NA; clone_size: NA; j_call: TRBJ2-5; cdr3_nt: TGTGCCAGCAGCCCGTACCCGGGACAGCGGGGGAACCAGTACTTC; cdr3_aa: CASSPYPGQRGNQYF
v_call: TRBV2; d_call: NA; clone_size: NA; j_call: TRBJ1-2; cdr3_nt: TGTGCCCGAGAGACAGGACTCTATGGCTACACCTTC; cdr3_aa: CARETGLYGYTF
v_call: TRBV28; d_call: NA; clone_size: NA; j_call: TRBJ1-1; cdr3_nt: TGTGCCAGCTCACTAGGGGGGGCTTGGACTGAAGCTTTCTTT; cdr3_aa: CASSLGGAWTEAFF
v_call: TRBV28; d_call: TRBD1; clone_size: NA; j_call: TRBJ2-7; cdr3_nt: TGTGCCAGCAGTTCTCCGATCAGACAGGGTTTCGCCGAGCAGTACTTC; cdr3_aa: CASSSPIRQGFAEQYF
v_call: TRBV2; d_call: NA; clone_size: NA; j_call: TRBJ2-4; cdr3_nt: TGTGCCAGCAGTGGTGACAGCGGGTTAGCCAAAAACATTCAGTACTTC; cdr3_aa: CASSGDSGLAKNIQYF
v_call: TRBV28; d_call: TRBD1; clone_size: NA; j_call: TRBJ2-5; cdr3_nt: TGTGCCAGCAGTCTCTACAGGGGGTTACAAGAGACCCAGTACTTC; cdr3_aa: CASSLYRGLQETQYF
v_call: TRBV28; d_call: NA; clone_size: NA; j_call: TRBJ2-7; cdr3_nt: TGTGCCAGCAGTTCTCTACGGGGCAAATACGAGCAGTACTTC; cdr3_aa: CASSSLRGKYEQYF
v_call: TRBV28; d_call: NA; clone_size: once; j_call: TRBJ2-1; cdr3_nt: TGTGCCAGCAGTCCCGACCCCCGGGTGGGCAATGAGCAGTTCTTC; cdr3_aa: CASSPDPRVGNEQFF
v_call: TRBV1; d_call: NA; clone_size: NA; j_call: TRBJ2-7; cdr3_nt: TGCACCAGCAGCCAAGTGGGAGCGGCGGGACGTTTCTCCTACGAGCAGTACTTC; cdr3_aa: CTSSQVGAAGRFSYEQYF
v_call: TRBV29-1; d_call: TRBD2; clone_size: NA; j_call: TRBJ2-3; cdr3_nt: TGCAGCGTTTTCGGACAGAGAAAACTAGCGGGAGGTACACGCTCGAGCACAGATACGCAGTATTTT; cdr3_aa: CSVFGQRKLAGGTRSSTDTQYF
v_call: TRBV29-1; d_call: NA; clone_size: NA; j_call: TRBJ1-2; cdr3_nt: TGCAGCTTGCCGACAGGCCATGGCTACACCTTC; cdr3_aa: CSLPTGHGYTF
v_call: TRBV6-1; d_call: NA; clone_size: NA; j_call: TRBJ2-7; cdr3_nt: TGTGCCAGCAGTGAGTGGTTGGGCCGAACCTACGAGCAGTACTTC; cdr3_aa: CASSEWLGRTYEQYF
v_call: TRBV15; d_call: NA; clone_size: NA; j_call: TRBJ2-5; cdr3_nt: TGTGCCACCTTGCGGCGTGTGGGAGAGACCCAGTACTTC; cdr3_aa: CATLRRVGETQYF
v_call: TRBV9; d_call: NA; clone_size: NA; j_call: TRBJ2-7; cdr3_nt: TGTGCCAGCAGCGTAGGGGGTAGCGCGCCCTACGAGCAGTACTTC; cdr3_aa: CASSVGGSAPYEQYF
v_call: TRBV19; d_call: NA; clone_size: NA; j_call: TRBJ2-7; cdr3_nt: TGTGCCAGTAGTATATTCTTGAGCCCCCTCCACGAGCAGTACTTC; cdr3_aa: CASSIFLSPLHEQYF
v_call: TRBV6-6; d_call: TRBD1; clone_size: NA; j_call: TRBJ2-1; cdr3_nt: TGTGCCAGCAGTTACTTCACAACCGGACAGGCCCATGAGCAGTTCTTC; cdr3_aa: CASSYFTTGQAHEQFF
v_call: TRBV10-2; d_call: NA; clone_size: NA; j_call: TRBJ2-1; cdr3_nt: TGCGCCAGCAAGATCGCAGCCGAGCAGTTCTTC; cdr3_aa: CASKIAAEQFF
v_call: TRBV7-9; d_call: TRBD2; clone_size: NA; j_call: TRBJ2-3; cdr3_nt: TGTGCCAGCAGCCATCTAGCGGGAGAAAGCACAGATACGCAGTATTTT; cdr3_aa: CASSHLAGESTDTQYF
v_call: TRBV7-9; d_call: NA; clone_size: NA; j_call: TRBJ2-1; cdr3_nt: TGTGCCAGCAGCTTAGATTCCGCCTACAATGAGCAGTTCTTC; cdr3_aa: CASSLDSAYNEQFF
v_call: TRBV30; d_call: NA; clone_size: NA; j_call: TRBJ1-1; cdr3_nt: TGTGCCTGGAGACAGGGATACACTGAAGCTTTCTTT; cdr3_aa: CAWRQGYTEAFF
v_call: TRBV4-3; d_call: TRBD2; clone_size: NA; j_call: TRBJ2-1; cdr3_nt: TGCGCCAGCAGCGTTCGACTAGCGGGGTCTTACAATGAGCAGTTCTTC; cdr3_aa: CASSVRLAGSYNEQFF
v_call: TRBV19; d_call: TRBD2; clone_size: NA; j_call: TRBJ2-1; cdr3_nt: TGTGCCAGTAGTATAAGGACTAGCGGGCCGTACAATGAGCAGTTCTTC; cdr3_aa: CASSIRTSGPYNEQFF
v_call: TRBV7-9; d_call: TRBD2; clone_size: NA; j_call: TRBJ2-7; cdr3_nt: TGTGCCAGCAACCACGGGGGGGGCCACGAGCAGTACTTC; cdr3_aa: CASNHGGGHEQYF
v_call: TRBV28; d_call: NA; clone_size: NA; j_call: TRBJ2-1; cdr3_nt: TGTGCCAGCATAGCGTCCGGGAGTGTAAATGAGCAGTTCTTC; cdr3_aa: CASIASGSVNEQFF
v_call: TRBV20-1; d_call: NA; clone_size: NA; j_call: TRBJ2-1; cdr3_nt: TGCAGTGCTAGAGTCGGGATAGAGCAGTTCTTC; cdr3_aa: CSARVGIEQFF
v_call: TRBV11-2; d_call: TRBD1; clone_size: NA; j_call: TRBJ2-7; cdr3_nt: TGTGCCAGCAGCTGGAAGACAGGGATCGGCCTTTACGAGCAGTACTTC; cdr3_aa: CASSWKTGIGLYEQYF
v_call: TRBV5-1; d_call: NA; clone_size: NA; j_call: TRBJ1-1; cdr3_nt: TGCGCCAGCTATGGCCGATACACTGAAGCTTTCTTT; cdr3_aa: CASYGRYTEAFF
v_call: TRBV28; d_call: NA; clone_size: NA; j_call: TRBJ2-1; cdr3_nt: TGTGCCAGCACCGTAGGGCCCAGCTTCTACAATGAGCAGTTCTTC; cdr3_aa: CASTVGPSFYNEQFF
v_call: TRBV9; d_call: NA; clone_size: NA; j_call: TRBJ2-1; cdr3_nt: TGTGCCAGCAGCGTGGACGGTAATGAGCAGTTCTTC; cdr3_aa: CASSVDGNEQFF
v_call: TRBV6-5; d_call: TRBD1; clone_size: NA; j_call: TRBJ2-2; cdr3_nt: TGTGCCAGCAGTTACGGTGTAGGGGGCTCCACCGGGGAGCTGTTTTTT; cdr3_aa: CASSYGVGGSTGELFF
v_call: TRBV19; d_call: TRBD1; clone_size: NA; j_call: TRBJ1-1; cdr3_nt: TGTGCCAGTAGCCGAAGACAGGGACGGGGTGAAGCTTTCTTT; cdr3_aa: CASSRRQGRGEAFF
v_call: TRBV19; d_call: TRBD2; clone_size: NA; j_call: TRBJ2-5; cdr3_nt: TGTGCCAGTAGTATTTACGGGAGGGCCGAGGAGACCCAGTACTTC; cdr3_aa: CASSIYGRAEETQYF
v_call: TRBV7-2; d_call: TRBD1; clone_size: once; j_call: TRBJ2-3; cdr3_nt: TGTGCCAGCAGCTCAGGACAGGGGGGAGATACGCAGTATTTT; cdr3_aa: CASSSGQGGDTQYF
v_call: TRBV5-5; d_call: NA; clone_size: NA; j_call: TRBJ1-2; cdr3_nt: TGTGCCAGCAGCTCACCGGGCCCTACTGCGCACTATGGCTACACCTTC; cdr3_aa: CASSSPGPTAHYGYTF
v_call: TRBV9; d_call: NA; clone_size: NA; j_call: TRBJ2-1; cdr3_nt: TGTGCCAGCAGCGCCACCCGGGTCATCCAGGGCCATGAGCAGTTCTTC; cdr3_aa: CASSATRVIQGHEQFF
v_call: TRBV7-7; d_call: TRBD2; clone_size: NA; j_call: TRBJ2-1; cdr3_nt: TGTGCCAGCAGTCAAATCAGCGGGGGTGAGCAGTTCTTC; cdr3_aa: CASSQISGGEQFF
v_call: TRBV5-6; d_call: NA; clone_size: NA; j_call: TRBJ2-7; cdr3_nt: TGTGCCAGCAGCTTGGGTTTTAGGGAGAGGACCTACGAGCAGTACTTC; cdr3_aa: CASSLGFRERTYEQYF
v_call: TRBV29-1; d_call: NA; clone_size: NA; j_call: TRBJ2-5; cdr3_nt: TGCAGCGTTGGGGTTGAGGAGGAGACCCAGTACTTC; cdr3_aa: CSVGVEEETQYF
v_call: TRBV19; d_call: TRBD1; clone_size: NA; j_call: TRBJ1-2; cdr3_nt: TGTGCCAGTAGTATGGTCCGGGACAGGGGCGGCTATGGCTACACCTTC; cdr3_aa: CASSMVRDRGGYGYTF
v_call: TRBV19; d_call: NA; clone_size: NA; j_call: TRBJ2-4; cdr3_nt: TGTGCCAGTAGTATAGTGGTGAATGCCAAAAACATTCAGTACTTC; cdr3_aa: CASSIVVNAKNIQYF
v_call: TRBV19; d_call: TRBD1; clone_size: once; j_call: TRBJ2-7; cdr3_nt: TGTGCCACCTCGGGACAGGCCTCCTCCTACGAGCAGTACTTC; cdr3_aa: CATSGQASSYEQYF
v_call: TRBV18; d_call: TRBD2; clone_size: NA; j_call: TRBJ2-1; cdr3_nt: TGTGCCAGCTCACCCGAGAGCGGGAGGACAAATGAGCAGTTCTTC; cdr3_aa: CASSPESGRTNEQFF
v_call: TRBV4-1; d_call: NA; clone_size: NA; j_call: TRBJ2-2; cdr3_nt: TGCGCCAGCAGCCAACTAAATCTACAGGGTACTGACACCGGGGAGCTGTTTTTT; cdr3_aa: CASSQLNLQGTDTGELFF
v_call: TRBV5-1; d_call: NA; clone_size: once; j_call: TRBJ1-4; cdr3_nt: TGCGCCAGCAGCCTGGGGGATAATGAAAAACTGTTTTTT; cdr3_aa: CASSLGDNEKLFF
v_call: TRBV11-2; d_call: NA; clone_size: few; j_call: TRBJ1-4; cdr3_nt: TGTGCCAGCAGCTTAGGGGAGAGTTGGGTTGAAAAACTGTTTTTT; cdr3_aa: CASSLGESWVEKLFF
v_call: TRBV15; d_call: TRBD2; clone_size: NA; j_call: TRBJ2-1; cdr3_nt: TGTGCCACCCAGAAGGTAGCGGGAAGTGCGGCGAGGAATGAGCAGTTCTTC; cdr3_aa: CATQKVAGSAARNEQFF
v_call: TRBV5-4; d_call: NA; clone_size: NA; j_call: TRBJ2-2; cdr3_nt: TGTGCCAGCAGCTTTAGTGGTGCAGGGTGGAGCGGGGAGCTGTTTTTT; cdr3_aa: CASSFSGAGWSGELFF
v_call: TRBV11-2; d_call: TRBD1; clone_size: NA; j_call: TRBJ2-2; cdr3_nt: TGTGCCAGCAGCCCCGGGACAGGGGAAACCGGGGAGCTGTTTTTT; cdr3_aa: CASSPGTGETGELFF
v_call: TRBV29-1; d_call: NA; clone_size: once; j_call: TRBJ1-3; cdr3_nt: TGCAGCGGCTTACAGGGAAGTGGAAACACCATATATTTT; cdr3_aa: CSGLQGSGNTIYF
v_call: TRBV7-9; d_call: NA; clone_size: NA; j_call: TRBJ2-5; cdr3_nt: TGTGCCAGCAGCAAATCCGCCCGGGACACAAAAGAGACCCAGTACTTC; cdr3_aa: CASSKSARDTKETQYF
v_call: TRBV4-1; d_call: NA; clone_size: NA; j_call: TRBJ2-7; cdr3_nt: TGCGCCAGCAGCCAAGAGCGGAGTGTGTTCTACGAGCAGTACTTC; cdr3_aa: CASSQERSVFYEQYF